This T cell receptor (beta chain) was sequenced during a study of control samples from healthy donors and cancer patients. Germline lookup yields CDR1 SGHVS and CDR2 FNYEAQ. The CDR3 totals 17 residues. The ends were cut back, 1 base at V and 10 bases at J, with 25 bases in the middle. Only in-frame clones appear in the TCRdb table, and some are missing; sequencing was by immunoSEQ multiplex PCR. The sample has 150,000 to 200,000 clones, around nine tenths seen once. The TCR comes from a man aged 18-30 years in good health. The chain couples TRBV7-6 to TRBJ2-5; D ambiguous. The sequenced sample consisted of blood. This chain's CDR3 is CASSLVRPVGVEVDQYF. In DNA form, the CDR3 reads TGTGCCAGCAGCTTAGTTCGGCCAGTTGGGGTTGAGGTGGACCAGTACTTC.